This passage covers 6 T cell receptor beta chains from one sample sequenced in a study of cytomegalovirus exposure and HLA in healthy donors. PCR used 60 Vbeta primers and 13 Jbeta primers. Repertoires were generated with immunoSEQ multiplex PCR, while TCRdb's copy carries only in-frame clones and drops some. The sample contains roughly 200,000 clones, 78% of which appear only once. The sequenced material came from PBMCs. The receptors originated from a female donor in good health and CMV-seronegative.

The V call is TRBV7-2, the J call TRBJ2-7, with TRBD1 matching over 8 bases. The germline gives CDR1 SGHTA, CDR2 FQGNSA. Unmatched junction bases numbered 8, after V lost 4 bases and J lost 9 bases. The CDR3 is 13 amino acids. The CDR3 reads CASSSRRDRGQYF. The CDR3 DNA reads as TGTGCCAGCAGCTCCCGGAGAGACAGGGGGCAGTACTTC.

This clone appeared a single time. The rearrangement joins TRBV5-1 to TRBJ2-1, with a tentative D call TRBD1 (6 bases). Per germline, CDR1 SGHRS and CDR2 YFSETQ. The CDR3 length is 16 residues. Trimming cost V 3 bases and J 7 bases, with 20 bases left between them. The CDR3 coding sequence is TGCGCCAGCAGCTCCGGACGATTAAACAGGGCAAATGAGCAGTTCTTC. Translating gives CASSSGRLNRANEQFF.

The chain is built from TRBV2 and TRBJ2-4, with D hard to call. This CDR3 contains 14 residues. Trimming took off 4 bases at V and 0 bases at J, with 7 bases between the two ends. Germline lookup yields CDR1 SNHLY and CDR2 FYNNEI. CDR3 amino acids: CASSASLAKNIQYF. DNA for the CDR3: TGTGCCAGCAGTGCGTCGTTAGCCAAAAACATTCAGTACTTC.

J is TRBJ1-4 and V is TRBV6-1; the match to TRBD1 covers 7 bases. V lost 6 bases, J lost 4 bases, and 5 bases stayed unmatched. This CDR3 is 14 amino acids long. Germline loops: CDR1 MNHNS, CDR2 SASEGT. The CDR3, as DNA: TGTGCCAGCAGGACGGACAGGAGTAATGAAAAACTGTTTTTT. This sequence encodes CASRTDRSNEKLFF.

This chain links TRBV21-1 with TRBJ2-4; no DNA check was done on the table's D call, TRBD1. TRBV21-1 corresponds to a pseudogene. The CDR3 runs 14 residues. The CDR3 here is CASNPDRGCNIQYF. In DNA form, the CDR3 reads TGTGCCAGCAACCCGGACAGGGGCTGTAACATTCAGTACTTC.

In DNA, the CDR3 is TGTGCCAGCAGCTCATTTAGCGGGAATCTTTACAATGAGCAGTTCTTC. Translation: CASSSFSGNLYNEQFF. J is TRBJ2-1 and V is TRBV7-2; 8 bases map to TRBD2. This CDR3 is 16 amino acids long. The ends lost 4 bases at V and 4 bases at J; junction bases unmatched: 9. Germline values: CDR1 SGHTA, CDR2 FQGNSA.